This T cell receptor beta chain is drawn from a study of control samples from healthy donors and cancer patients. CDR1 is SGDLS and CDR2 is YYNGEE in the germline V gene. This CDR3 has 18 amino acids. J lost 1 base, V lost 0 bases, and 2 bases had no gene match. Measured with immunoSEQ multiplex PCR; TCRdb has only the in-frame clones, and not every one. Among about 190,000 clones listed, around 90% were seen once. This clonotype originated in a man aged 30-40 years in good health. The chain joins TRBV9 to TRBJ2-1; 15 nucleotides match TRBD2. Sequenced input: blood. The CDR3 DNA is TGTGCCAGCAGCGTAGGGACTAGCGGGGGGGCGTCCTACAATGAGCAGTTCTTC. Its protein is CASSVGTSGGASYNEQFF. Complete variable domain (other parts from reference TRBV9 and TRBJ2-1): DSGVTQTPKHLITATGQRVTLRCSPRSGDLSVYWYQQSLDQGLQFLIQYYNGEERAKGNILERFSAQQFPDLHSELNLSSLELGDSALYFCASSVGTSGGASYNEQFFGPGTRLTVL.